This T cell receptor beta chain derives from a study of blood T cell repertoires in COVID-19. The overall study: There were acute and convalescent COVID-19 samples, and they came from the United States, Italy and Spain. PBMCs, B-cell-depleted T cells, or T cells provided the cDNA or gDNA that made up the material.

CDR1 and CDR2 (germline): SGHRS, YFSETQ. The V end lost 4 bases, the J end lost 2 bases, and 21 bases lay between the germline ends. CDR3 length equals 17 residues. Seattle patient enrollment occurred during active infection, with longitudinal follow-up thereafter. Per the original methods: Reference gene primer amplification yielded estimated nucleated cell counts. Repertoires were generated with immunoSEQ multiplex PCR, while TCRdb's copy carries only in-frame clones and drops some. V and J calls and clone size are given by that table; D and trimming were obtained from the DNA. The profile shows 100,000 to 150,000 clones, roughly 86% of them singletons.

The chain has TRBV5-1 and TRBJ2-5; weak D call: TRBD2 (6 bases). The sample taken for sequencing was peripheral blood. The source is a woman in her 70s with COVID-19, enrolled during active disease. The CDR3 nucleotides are TGCGCCAGCAGCAGGAACGCCCCCGGGACTGATCAAGAGACCCAGTACTTC. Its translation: CASSRNAPGTDQETQYF.